Presented here are 15 T cell receptor beta chains from one specimen sequenced in a study of T cell repertoires in cytomegalovirus infection. Using its own MiXCR run on the reads, TCRdb lists one record per CDR3 protein. Of some 150,000 distinct CDR3 sequences in the sample, about 6% were seen once. The sequenced sample was PBMCs. These receptors were taken from a human donor in good health (CMV status not recorded). Some clones in this sample may be carry-over from other donors' samples.

The sample holds many counts of this clonotype. The genes are TRBV19 and TRBJ2-7; no definite D call. Trimming took 1 base from V and 5 from J, leaving 9 bases between them. This CDR3 is 13 amino acids long. Germline CDR1 reads LNHDA; CDR2 reads SQIVND (reference sequence). The CDR3 here is CASSIVAANEQYF. CDR3 sequence (DNA): TGTGCCAGTAGTATAGTGGCGGCGAACGAGCAGTACTTC.

The table lists this clonotype with a few counts. This rearrangement joins TRBV12-3 or TRBV12-4 to TRBJ2-1, with 10 bases that match TRBD2. After removal of 6 bases from V and 2 bases from J, the junction contained 4 bases not matched to a gene. The CDR3 sequence is 15 residues long. This CDR3 is CASSSSGGAYNEQFF. In DNA, the CDR3 is TGTGCCAGCAGCTCGAGCGGGGGGGCCTACAATGAGCAGTTCTTC.

This clonotype came up many times. This sequence joins TRBV6-2 or TRBV6-3 and TRBJ2-2; TRBD2 aligns across 8 bases. The CDR3 is 15 amino acids. From germline, CDR1 is MNHEY and CDR2 SVGEGT. V lost 7 bases, J lost 4 bases, and 8 bases stayed unmatched. CDR3 sequence: CASKPPGGFTGELFF. CDR3 in DNA: TGTGCCAGCAAGCCGCCGGGGGGGTTCACCGGGGAGCTGTTTTTT.

This clonotype showed up many times. The gene calls are TRBV12-3 or TRBV12-4 and TRBJ1-1; unclear D gene. The CDR3 extends over 16 amino acids. Trimming removed 8 bases from V and 2 bases from J, with 21 bases in between. The CDR3: CASLSNRKVSNTEAFF. DNA for the CDR3: TGTGCCAGCTTATCTAACCGGAAGGTCTCAAACACTGAAGCTTTCTTT.

There are many counts of this clonotype. The rearrangement uses TRBV27 and TRBJ2-7; TRBD1 agrees at 12 bases. CDR3 size: 15 residues. Unmatched junction bases numbered 9, after V lost 5 bases and J lost 7 bases. Germline CDR1 is MNHEY and CDR2 is SMNVEV (reference sequence). The CDR3 nucleotides read TGTGCCAGCAGTCTCCGGGACAGGGGGCTGGGGGAGCAGTACTTC. Its translation is CASSLRDRGLGEQYF.

This clonotype came up many times. V usage is TRBV20-1 and J usage is TRBJ2-7; the match to TRBD1 covers 11 bases. Unmatched junction bases numbered 14, after V lost 1 base and J lost 3 bases. This CDR3 is built from 18 residues. Germline CDR1 DFQATT, CDR2 SNEGSKA (reference sequence). Here the CDR3 DNA reads TGCAGTGCTAGAGCGCCTAGACCGTCGGGGACAGGGGGCTACGAGCAGTACTTC. Its translation: CSARAPRPSGTGGYEQYF.

This clonotype was found many times. V usage is TRBV6-2 or TRBV6-3 and J usage is TRBJ2-1, with 7 bases aligning to TRBD2. This CDR3 spans 14 amino acids. The J segment lost 7 bases and the V segment lost 3 bases, leaving 6 bases of the junction unmatched. Germline CDR1 and CDR2: MNHEY and SVGEGT. CDR3 protein: CASSYRGVRNEQFF. As DNA, the CDR3 is TGTGCCAGCAGTTATCGGGGGGTGCGGAATGAGCAGTTCTTC.

This clonotype came up many times. V gene TRBV19 combines with J gene TRBJ2-3, with TRBD2 matching 8 bases. Germline CDR1 and CDR2: LNHDA and SQIVND (reference sequence). J gave up 0 bases and V 10 bases, and 6 bases lay outside the gene matches. The CDR3 totals 14 residues. CDR3 region: CATRQRGSTDTQYF. DNA of the CDR3: TGTGCCACGCGCCAGCGGGGGAGCACAGATACGCAGTATTTT.

This clonotype occurred many times. This chain links TRBV7-2 with TRBJ2-3; possible D gene TRBD2, 6 bases. The V gene lost 0 bases and the J gene lost 1 base, with 8 bases spanning the gap. The CDR3 extends over 15 amino acids. In germline, CDR1 is SGHTA, CDR2 FQGNSA. The CDR3 reads CASSLARGGTDTQYF. CDR3 nucleotides: TGTGCCAGCAGCTTAGCGCGGGGAGGCACAGATACGCAGTATTTT.

This clonotype has only a few counts. V gene TRBV20-1 combines with J gene TRBJ2-7; TRBD1 agrees at 8 bases. Germline assignment: CDR1 DFQATT and CDR2 SNEGSKA (reference sequence). Trimming removed 4 bases from V and 5 bases from J; junction bases left unmatched: 7. The CDR3 has 13 amino acids. The CDR3 coding sequence is TGCAGTGCTATCAACAGGGGGTCGAACGAGCAGTACTTC. The encoded protein is CSAINRGSNEQYF.

This clonotype was recorded a few times. The V and J genes are TRBV2 and TRBJ2-2; 11 bases line up with TRBD1. Trimming cost V 7 bases and J 6 bases; bases outside gene matches: 4. This CDR3 comprises 14 residues. Per the germline V gene, CDR1 is SNHLY and CDR2 is FYNNEI. CDR3 sequence (DNA): TGTGCCAGCATCCGGACAGGGGGCTCCGGGGAGCTGTTTTTT. It is translated as CASIRTGGSGELFF.

This clonotype was seen at least ten times. The V call is TRBV7-2, the J call TRBJ1-2; 11 bases align to TRBD1. V dropped 3 bases and J dropped 1; count of bases not matched to a gene: 4. This CDR3 contains 16 residues. Germline V gene sequence: CDR1 SGHTA, CDR2 FQGNSA. Here the CDR3 DNA reads TGTGCCAGCAGCTTGGGGACAGGGGGAGGTAACTATGGCTACACCTTC. It translates to CASSLGTGGGNYGYTF.

This clonotype showed up just a few times. The chain employs TRBV19 and TRBJ2-2; no definite D call. Germline V CDR1 and CDR2: LNHDA, SQIVND (reference sequence). The CDR3 is made up of 13 amino acids. The ends were cut back, 6 bases at V and 0 bases at J, with 5 bases in the middle. The CDR3 DNA reads as TGTGCCAGTAGAGGGACGAACACCGGGGAGCTGTTTTTT. The encoded protein is CASRGTNTGELFF.

The chain employs TRBV5-1 and TRBJ1-1; 7 bases are a match to TRBD1. The germline V gene has CDR1 SGHRS and CDR2 YFSETQ. The CDR3 runs to 15 residues. After removal of 1 base from V and 1 base from J, the junction contained 4 bases not matched to a gene. For the CDR3, the DNA is TGCGCCAGCAGCTTGTTCCGACAGGGGAACACTGAAGCTTTCTTT. Translated: CASSLFRQGNTEAFF.

This clonotype showed up just once. The germline gene is not matched at one end of the junction; a read error may be the cause. V is TRBV12-5 and J is TRBJ1-5; D is undetermined. Germline assignment: CDR1 LGHNT and CDR2 FRNRAP. The CDR3 covers 15 residues. CDR3 region: CVSGFLKFSNQPQHF. The CDR3 DNA reads as TGTGTTAGTGGTTTCCTCAAATTTAGCAATCAGCCCCAGCATTTT. Full variable domain (missing parts from reference TRBV12-5 and TRBJ1-5): DARVTQTPRHKVTEMGQEVTMRCQPILGHNTVFWYRQTMMQGLELLAYFRNRAPLDDSGMPKDRFSAEMPDATLATLKIQPSEPRDSAVYFCVSGFLKFSNQPQHFGDGTRLSIL.